These 22 T cell receptor beta chains were all obtained from the same sample, sequenced in a study of OX40 agonist ivuxolimab in advanced cancers. The protocol was immunoSEQ multiplex PCR, while the TCRdb copy is restricted to in-frame clones and leaves out a portion. The data show around 79,000 clones, around 86% seen once. Sequencing used CD4+ or CD8+ T cells sorted from blood, obtained in a trial of the OX40 agonist ivuxolimab. These receptors came from an adult with an advanced solid tumor such as melanoma, head and neck, liver or kidney cancer.

This clone was seen a single time. The chain recombines TRBV30 with TRBJ2-5, with 7 bases lining up with TRBD2. The germline V gene encodes CDR1 GTSNPN and CDR2 SVGIG (reference sequence). CDR3 size: 16 residues. The V segment lost 0 bases and the J segment 0 bases; nucleotides outside the gene matches: 7. The CDR3 reads CAWSVGRGGNQETQYF. Here the CDR3 DNA reads TGTGCCTGGAGTGTGGGACGCGGGGGAAACCAAGAGACCCAGTACTTC.

The rearrangement links TRBV5-4 to TRBJ1-2; TRBD1 agrees at 8 bases. The V gene end was trimmed by 3 bases and the J gene end by 1 base; junction bases not matched to a gene: 5. The CDR3 is 15 residues long. Germline V CDR1 and CDR2: SGHNT, YYREEE (reference sequence). The CDR3: CASSSNRGNNYGYTF. CDR3 bases: TGTGCCAGCAGCTCAAACAGGGGGAATAACTATGGCTACACCTTC.

This chain connects TRBV29-1 to TRBJ2-2; 7 bases are a match to TRBD1. Losses at the gene ends were 6 bases for V and 3 bases for J; bases not matched to a gene: 7. This CDR3 contains 14 residues. The V gene's germline CDR1 is SQVTM and CDR2 ANQGSEA. The CDR3 is CSVSLQGHTGELFF. CDR3 DNA: TGCAGCGTCTCCTTACAGGGGCACACCGGGGAGCTGTTTTTT.

DNA for the CDR3: TGCGCCAGCAGCTCTCAACCCGGCGATGAGCAGTTCTTC. Encoded protein: CASSSQPGDEQFF. The rearrangement links TRBV5-1 to TRBJ2-1; no clear D. The CDR3 is 13 amino acids. CDR1 and CDR2 from the germline V gene are SGHRS and YFSETQ. Between the trimmed V and J ends, which lost 3 bases and 8 bases, there was a span of 12 bases.

The rearrangement uses TRBV15 and TRBJ1-1, with 7 bases that match TRBD1. The CDR3 is made up of 13 amino acids. The J segment lost 6 bases and the V segment lost 5 bases, leaving 6 bases of the junction unmatched. The V gene's germline CDR1 is LNHNV and CDR2 YYDKDF (reference sequence). CDR3 in DNA: TGTGCCACCAGCCTAGGGGGCCGGGCTGAAGCTTTCTTT. It translates to CATSLGGRAEAFF.

This chain links TRBV9 with TRBJ1-1; perhaps TRBD1 as D (6 bases). Germline-derived CDR1 and CDR2 are SGDLS and YYNGEE. The CDR3 sequence is 14 residues long. V was pared by 0 bases and J by 4 bases, with 10 bases between. The CDR3 nucleotides read TGTGCCAGCAGCGTAGGGCAGGGGAGCACTGAAGCTTTCTTT. Translation gives CASSVGQGSTEAFF.

V and J are TRBV5-1 and TRBJ1-1; D remains ambiguous. Between the trimmed V and J ends, which lost 4 bases and 1 base, there was a span of 8 bases. Germline V gene sequence: CDR1 SGHRS, CDR2 YFSETQ. This CDR3 is 13 amino acids long. CDR3 DNA sequence: TGCGCCAGCAGCCTCCTTCCGAACACTGAAGCTTTCTTT. Residues: CASSLLPNTEAFF.

This clone was seen only once. The gene calls are TRBV18 and TRBJ1-2, with 10 bases that match TRBD1. Trimming cost V 5 bases and J 2 bases; bases outside gene matches: 2. In germline, CDR1 is KGHSH, CDR2 LQKENI. This CDR3 region has 14 residues. As DNA, the CDR3 is TGTGCCAGCTCAATGGACAGGGGGAACTATGGCTACACCTTC. Protein sequence: CASSMDRGNYGYTF. Drawing the rest from reference TRBV18 and TRBJ1-2, the complete variable domain is NAGVMQNPRHLVRRRGQEARLRCSPMKGHSHVYWYRQLPEEGLKFMVYLQKENIIDESGMPKERFSAEFPKEGPSILRIQQVVRGDSAAYFCASSMDRGNYGYTFGSGTRLTVV.

CDR3 amino acids: CASSSSHYNEQFF. DNA of the CDR3: TGTGCCAGCAGCTCTTCACACTACAATGAGCAGTTCTTC. This sequence joins TRBV5-6 and TRBJ2-1, with D hard to call. The CDR3 extends over 13 amino acids. CDR1 is SGHDT, CDR2 YYEEEE, per germline. Trimming shortened V by 3 bases and J by 3 bases, and 7 bases separated the two germline ends.

The CDR3 bases are TGTGCCTGGACCTTCGGTCGGGGTCATAACTATGGCTACACCTTC. Residues: CAWTFGRGHNYGYTF. The V gene is TRBV30, the J gene TRBJ1-2; D is ambiguous. V was pared by 4 bases and J by 1 base, with 16 bases between. Germline V gene sequence: CDR1 GTSNPN, CDR2 SVGIG (reference sequence). The CDR3 loop spans 15 amino acids.

The V and J genes are TRBV19 and TRBJ2-4; no reliable D call. Germline V CDR1 and CDR2: LNHDA, SQIVND (reference sequence). The CDR3 is 13 amino acids. V gave up 3 bases and J gave up 4 bases, with 7 bases separating them. CDR3 amino acids: CASSISPKNIQYF. The CDR3 DNA sequence: TGTGCCAGTAGTATTTCGCCGAAAAACATTCAGTACTTC.

The genes are TRBV10-3 and TRBJ2-7, with D perhaps matching TRBD1 (6 bases). Germline CDR1 ENHRY, CDR2 SYGVKD. This CDR3 region has 13 residues. V shed 7 bases and J shed 0 bases, with 10 bases lying between them. The DNA for the CDR3 is TGTGCCATCACCGGGGACATCTCCTACGAGCAGTACTTC. Residues: CAITGDISYEQYF.

The chain employs TRBV28 and TRBJ2-7, with D unclear. The length of the CDR3 is 12 residues. Germline CDR1 reads MDHEN; CDR2 reads SYDVKM. V was pared by 2 bases and J by 4 bases, with 6 bases between. The CDR3 region has the DNA TGTGCCAGCAGTTTAGAGACGTACGAGCAGTACTTC. Protein sequence: CASSLETYEQYF.

Only a few counts were recorded for this clone. The chain joins TRBV30 to TRBJ2-7, with D perhaps assigned TRBD1 or TRBD2 (5 bases each). Per the germline V gene, CDR1 is GTSNPN and CDR2 is SVGIG (reference sequence). Trimming took 8 bases from V and 0 from J, leaving 17 bases between them. CDR3 length: 14 amino acids. The CDR3 DNA is TGTGCCGGGAAGAGGGGCACTAGCTCCTACGAGCAGTACTTC. Translated: CAGKRGTSSYEQYF. The whole variable domain, filled in from reference TRBV30 and TRBJ2-7, reads SQTIHQWPATLVQPVGSPLSLECTVEGTSNPNLYWYRQAAGRGLQLLFYSVGIGQISSEVPQNLSASRPQDRQFILSSKKLLLSDSGFYLCAGKRGTSSYEQYFGPGTRLTVT.

The chain links TRBV5-6 to TRBJ2-3; D is uncertain. Germline loops: CDR1 SGHDT, CDR2 YYEEEE. The length of the CDR3 is 14 residues. Trimming left V 0 bases short and J 2 bases short, with 7 bases between. CDR3 region: CASSLGAITDTQYF. The CDR3 DNA reads as TGTGCCAGCAGCTTGGGGGCCATCACAGATACGCAGTATTTT.

The chain links TRBV10-3 to TRBJ2-7, with 14 bases lining up with TRBD2. The CDR3 runs to 16 residues. CDR1 ENHRY and CDR2 SYGVKD come from the germline V gene. Trimming at V came to 8 bases and at J to 3 bases, leaving 9 bases not matched to a gene. DNA of the CDR3: TGTGCCATCGTCGGGACTAGCGGGAGAAACATCTACGAGCAGTACTTC. Its protein product is CAIVGTSGRNIYEQYF.

The CDR3 DNA sequence: TGTGCCAGCAGTCCCCGCGGGAGGGGGCCGTCCTATGGCTACACCTTC. Protein: CASSPRGRGPSYGYTF. The rearrangement joins TRBV28 to TRBJ1-2, with 7 positions matching TRBD1. J was trimmed by 4 bases and V by 5 bases; bases with no gene match: 13. Germline V lookup: CDR1 MDHEN, CDR2 SYDVKM. The CDR3 has 16 residues.

The chain links TRBV28 to TRBJ1-6; maybe TRBD1 (5 bases). With 5 bases removed from V and 13 bases from J, the gap between germline ends came to 9 bases. There are 11 residues in the CDR3. Germline V gene lookup returns CDR1 MDHEN and CDR2 SYDVKM. CDR3 protein: CASSGGTPLHF. The CDR3 DNA is TGTGCCAGCAGTGGGGGGACCCCCCTCCACTTT.

The rearrangement uses TRBV18 and TRBJ2-2; D is uncertain. Trimming removed 6 bases at V and 1 base at J, with 9 bases between. The CDR3 extends over 14 amino acids. The germline V gene has CDR1 KGHSH and CDR2 LQKENI. In DNA, the CDR3 is TGTGCCAGCTCCCAAGATAGGAACACCGGGGAGCTGTTTTTT. Its translation is CASSQDRNTGELFF.

The V and J genes are TRBV6-1 and TRBJ2-3; 10 positions match TRBD1. CDR3 size: 15 residues. V lost 3 bases, J lost 2 bases, and 2 bases stayed unmatched. Germline CDR1 MNHNS, CDR2 SASEGT. The CDR3 bases are TGTGCCAGCAGTGATAGACAGGGGGCCACAGATACGCAGTATTTT. Protein sequence: CASSDRQGATDTQYF.

The J gene is TRBJ1-3, the V gene TRBV5-3; no definite D call. TRBV5-3 is flagged as an ORF with uncertain function. V lost 1 base to trimming and J lost 7 bases, with 27 bases between them. There are 19 residues in the CDR3. The CDR3 region is CARSLMRLPTRADRNTIYF. The CDR3 DNA reads as TGTGCCAGAAGCTTGATGAGGCTGCCAACCCGGGCGGATCGGAACACCATATATTTT.

The rearrangement links TRBV21-1 to TRBJ1-2. TRBV21-1 is an annotated pseudogene. The length of the CDR3 is 10 residues. Written as DNA, the CDR3 is TGTGCCAGCAGCAGTCTCGGCTACACCTTC. The encoded protein is CASSSLGYTF.